This T cell receptor beta chain comes out of a study of T-cell reconstitution after alpha-beta-depleted transplantation in children. The study's findings and limits: After transplant, at about two months, alpha-beta T cells were reportedly derived from several hundred expanded graft clones. The main origin of T-cell counts and diversity one year after transplant was newly produced T cells.

Comment on this clonotype: Its target is unknown.

Molecular barcoding with unique molecular identifiers was used for the TCRbeta library. MiXCR, run by TCRdb on the PCR reads, gives a single entry per CDR3 protein. The sample holds about 980,000 distinct CDR3 sequences; roughly 29% are singletons and the top ten take around 30%. This CDR3 region has 14 residues. CDR1 and CDR2 (germline): DFQATT, SNEGSKA (reference sequence). V shed 5 bases and J 4 bases; nucleotides not matched to a gene: 10. The source is a boy in the first two years of life who had a stem cell transplant for SCID, so the T cells may come from the graft donor. The chain recombines TRBV20-1 with TRBJ1-2; 7 bases are shared with TRBD1. The sample consisted of PBMCs, mostly from graft donor cells, taken 360 days after TCRalphabeta/CD19-depleted stem cell transplant. The CDR3 loop is CSAPRLQGGYGYTF. CDR3 nucleotides: TGCAGTGCTCCCCGACTCCAGGGGGGCTATGGCTACACCTTC.